These 3 T cell receptor beta chains were sequenced from one sample in a study of Graves' ophthalmopathy and Graves' hyperthyroidism. The sequenced template was RNA, covering the TCR beta CDR3 region. First-round RT-PCR employed HTBI primers, with a second-round multiplex PCR after it. TCRdb processed the multiplex PCR reads anew with MiXCR; each CDR3 protein has one entry. The sample lists approximately 380,000 distinct CDR3 sequences; more than 20% were seen once. Sequencing was carried out using peripheral blood. Receptors originate from a woman between 18 and 29 years old with stable Graves' hyperthyroidism.

The rearrangement joins TRBV28 to TRBJ2-7; D call uncertain. Trimming took 6 bases from V and 2 from J, leaving 11 bases between them. The CDR3 runs 13 residues. Germline assignment: CDR1 MDHEN and CDR2 SYDVKM. The CDR3 protein is CASSSRSPYEQYF. Here the CDR3 DNA reads TGTGCCAGCAGCTCTAGAAGCCCCTACGAGCAGTACTTC.

The chain couples TRBV6-1 to TRBJ1-5, with TRBD1 matching over 12 bases. Germline CDR1 is MNHNS and CDR2 is SASEGT. The CDR3 consists of 17 residues. V was clipped by 7 bases and J by 6 bases; unmatched bases: 13. CDR3 DNA: TGTGCCAGCACCCCTACGTCGGGACAGGGGGCAGGTCAGCCCCAGCATTTT. As protein: CASTPTSGQGAGQPQHF.

This clonotype has a handful of counts. The chain combines TRBV5-1 with TRBJ1-1, with a possible D match to TRBD1 (5 bases). The CDR3 consists of 13 residues. Deletions cut 5 bases from V and 7 bases from J, with 15 bases between. Germline V lookup: CDR1 SGHRS, CDR2 YFSETQ. The CDR3 DNA sequence: TGCGCCAGCAGACCCTGGGGGGTGAATGAAGCTTTCTTT. Translation gives CASRPWGVNEAFF.